This T cell receptor beta chain emerged from a study of tumor and adjacent non-tumor tissue in lung cancer. The wider study: Stage I to III disease affected ten to eleven men and roughly 5 women aged 31 to 76.

In its sample, this clonotype was seen once. The CDR3 does not close with the conserved phenylalanine or tryptophan, likely indicating a read error. RNA was extracted from bulk tissue without any cell sorting. Newly diagnosed lung cancer patients had thoracic surgery in China, August–November 2014, without prior chemotherapy. Three rounds of nested PCR, following a modified ARM-PCR protocol, produced the TCRbeta library. TCRdb reprocessed the multiplex PCR reads via MiXCR and lists one record per CDR3 protein. The sample lists tens of thousands of distinct CDR3 sequences; around 86% were seen once. Sequencing was performed on lung tumor tissue. The sequence was obtained from a woman between 50 and 59 years old with non-small cell lung cancer.

The CDR3 region is CASSSGQTREAQYL. In nucleotides, the CDR3 is TGTGCCAGCAGTTCCGGACAGACCCGGGAGGCCCAGTACCTC. The rearrangement joins TRBV11-2 to TRBJ2-5; maybe TRBD2 (7 bases). Germline CDR1 reads SGHAT; CDR2 reads FQNNGV. The CDR3 loop spans 14 amino acids. Trimming left V 6 bases short and J 9 bases short, with 20 bases between.